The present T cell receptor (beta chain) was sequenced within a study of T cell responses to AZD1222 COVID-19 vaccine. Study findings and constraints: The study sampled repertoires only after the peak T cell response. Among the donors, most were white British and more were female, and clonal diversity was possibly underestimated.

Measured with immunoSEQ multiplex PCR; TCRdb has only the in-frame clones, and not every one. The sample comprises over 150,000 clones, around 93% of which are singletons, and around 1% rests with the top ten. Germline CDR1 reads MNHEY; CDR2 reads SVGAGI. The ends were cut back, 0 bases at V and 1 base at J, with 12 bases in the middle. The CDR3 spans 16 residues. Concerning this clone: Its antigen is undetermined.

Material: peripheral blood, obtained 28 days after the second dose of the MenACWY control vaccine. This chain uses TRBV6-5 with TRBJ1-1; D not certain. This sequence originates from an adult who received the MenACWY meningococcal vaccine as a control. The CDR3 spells CASSYSIGSANTEAFF. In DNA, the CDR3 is TGTGCCAGCAGTTACTCGATAGGGTCTGCGAACACTGAAGCTTTCTTT.